Shown below are 27 T cell receptor beta chains from a single sample sequenced in a study of vaccination and CD4 T cells after COVID-19. The treatment denotes: approximately nine-day PBMC culture with coronavirus spike peptide pools or control peptides (ViraFEST assay). No antigen has been identified for these receptors. The Oncomine TCR Beta short-read assay was applied to DNA of cultured CD4+ T cells. TCRdb re-called the PCR reads with MiXCR, one entry per CDR3 protein. The sample includes about 14,000 distinct CDR3 sequences, around 48% of them seen just once. The sample was CD4+ T cells from blood, cultured in vitro. The receptors come from a human donor who had recovered from COVID-19.

The rearrangement links TRBV15 to TRBJ1-2, with D unresolved. Germline lookup yields CDR1 LNHNV and CDR2 YYDKDF (reference sequence). This CDR3 has 14 amino acids. V gave up 0 bases and J gave up 8 bases, with 13 bases separating them. CDR3 DNA: TGTGCCACCAGCAGAGATCTGACGGATACGGGCTACACCTTC. Its protein product is CATSRDLTDTGYTF.

On this clonotype itself: The germline gene is not matched at one end of the junction; a read error may be the cause. V usage is TRBV11-2 and J usage is TRBJ2-5, with TRBD2 matching 7 bases. Per the germline V gene, CDR1 is SGHAT and CDR2 is FQNNGV. The CDR3 has 16 residues. In nucleotides, the CDR3 is TGCGCCAGCAGCTTATTCGAGATTCGGGGAGGGAAGACCCAGTACTTC. It specifies CASSLFEIRGGKTQYF.

V is TRBV2 and J is TRBJ2-1; 8 nucleotides align to TRBD1. Per the germline V gene, CDR1 is SNHLY and CDR2 is FYNNEI. The CDR3 is 11 residues long. V lost 5 bases and J lost 13; bases outside the gene matches: 4. This CDR3 is CASSYDRGQFF. The CDR3 DNA is TGTGCCAGCAGTTACGACAGGGGTCAGTTCTTC.

The genes are TRBV2 and TRBJ1-3, with D unresolved. The CDR3 is 13 amino acids. V lost 8 bases and J lost 0, with 8 bases in between. Per germline, CDR1 SNHLY and CDR2 FYNNEI. This CDR3 is CASLFGSGNTIYF. The CDR3 DNA reads TGTGCCAGCCTTTTTGGCTCTGGAAACACCATATATTTT.

V usage is TRBV6-2 or TRBV6-3 and J usage is TRBJ1-3; D ambiguous. With 8 bases removed from V and 0 bases from J, the gap between germline ends came to 8 bases. The CDR3 loop spans 13 amino acids. Germline V lookup: CDR1 MNHEY, CDR2 SVGEGT. Here the CDR3 DNA reads TGTGCCAGCCATGTGAGCTCTGGAAACACCATATATTTT. This encodes CASHVSSGNTIYF.

The genes are TRBV7-2 and TRBJ1-2; possible D gene TRBD1, 6 bases. The CDR3 sequence is 16 residues long. The germline gives CDR1 SGHTA, CDR2 FQGNSA. V was clipped by 1 base and J by 4 bases, with 16 bases between them. DNA for the CDR3: TGTGCCAGCAGCTTAGTAGGGGGGAGGGACTCCTATGGCTACACCTTC. Translation: CASSLVGGRDSYGYTF.

The chain is built from TRBV7-9 and TRBJ1-4; possibly TRBD1 for D (6 bases). The ends were cut back, 3 bases at V and 8 bases at J, with 10 bases in the middle. CDR3 size: 13 residues. Germline V lookup: CDR1 SEHNR, CDR2 FQNEAQ (reference sequence). The CDR3 bases are TGTGCCAGCAGCTTCGGGGGGCGGGAAAAACTGTTTTTT. Its translation is CASSFGGREKLFF.

The V call is TRBV12-3 or TRBV12-4, the J call TRBJ1-1; D unclear. Trimming took 5 bases from V and 1 from J, leaving 8 bases between them. The CDR3 consists of 13 residues. The CDR3: CASSRSGNTEAFF. CDR3 nucleotide sequence: TGTGCCAGCAGTAGAAGCGGGAACACTGAAGCTTTCTTT.

The chain combines TRBV28 with TRBJ1-1; 9 bases are a match to TRBD1. The CDR3 loop spans 11 amino acids. Germline V gene lookup returns CDR1 MDHEN and CDR2 SYDVKM. Trimming removed 5 bases from V and 11 bases from J; junction bases left unmatched: 3. The CDR3 DNA follows: TGTGCCAGCAGTCCGACAGGGGGGGCTTTCTTT. Amino acid sequence: CASSPTGGAFF.

This clonotype came up once. V is TRBV5-1 and J is TRBJ1-2; the match to TRBD1 covers 10 bases. V lost 4 bases to trimming and J lost 6 bases; unmatched junction nucleotides: 6. The CDR3 has 14 residues. In germline, CDR1 is SGHRS, CDR2 YFSETQ. The CDR3 bases are TGCGCCAGCAGCACGCAGACAGGGGGCAATGGCTACACCTTC. Translating it yields CASSTQTGGNGYTF.

The chain is built from TRBV5-1 and TRBJ1-4, with a tentative D call TRBD1 (5 bases). The CDR3 has 15 amino acids. CDR1 is SGHRS and CDR2 is YFSETQ in the germline V gene. The V end lost 0 bases, the J end lost 8 bases, and 14 bases lay between the germline ends. DNA of the CDR3: TGCGCCAGCAGCTTGGTAGGGGTTGGGCACGAAAAACTGTTTTTT. Its protein is CASSLVGVGHEKLFF.

By frequency in the sample, this clonotype is large (0.1 to 1%). The gene calls are TRBV24-1 and TRBJ2-3; the D is unclear. The CDR3 has 15 residues. V lost 6 bases and J 2 bases, leaving 14 bases between the germline ends. CDR1 and CDR2 (germline): KGHDR, SFDVKD. CDR3 loop: CATSLSGLPTDTQYF. The CDR3 DNA is TGTGCCACCAGTCTTTCGGGTTTGCCCACAGATACGCAGTATTTT.

This clonotype was detected a few times. The chain links TRBV30 to TRBJ1-6; D unresolved. CDR1 and CDR2 (germline): GTSNPN, SVGIG (reference sequence). With 2 bases removed from V and 7 bases from J, the gap between germline ends came to 9 bases. The length of the CDR3 is 13 residues. CDR3 amino acids: CAWSPLINSPLHF. In DNA, the CDR3 is TGTGCCTGGAGTCCCCTGATAAATTCACCCCTCCACTTT.

The chain recombines TRBV6-1 with TRBJ2-2; D is possibly TRBD1 (6 bases). Germline V lookup: CDR1 MNHNS, CDR2 SASEGT. Trimming cost V 4 bases and J 5 bases, with 17 bases left between them. This CDR3 contains 16 residues. This CDR3 reads CASSVSRTVTTGELFF. Written as DNA, the CDR3 is TGTGCCAGCAGTGTTAGTAGGACAGTGACGACCGGGGAGCTGTTTTTT.

The chain uses TRBV27 and TRBJ1-6; D remains ambiguous. Germline CDR1 and CDR2: MNHEY and SMNVEV (reference sequence). The CDR3 has 18 residues. Trimming pared 0 bases from V and 7 bases from J, leaving 19 bases between. The CDR3 reads CASSLSRPGHRVNSPLHF. The CDR3 coding sequence is TGTGCCAGCAGTTTATCGCGGCCGGGCCATCGAGTGAATTCACCCCTCCACTTT.

The chain recombines TRBV20-1 with TRBJ2-3; 7 bases map to TRBD1. V lost 5 bases and J lost 2; bases outside the gene matches: 10. Germline CDR1 is DFQATT and CDR2 is SNEGSKA (reference sequence). The CDR3 length is 15 residues. In DNA, the CDR3 is TGCAGTGCTCGCAGGGGGATCGGGAACACAGATACGCAGTATTTT. It encodes CSARRGIGNTDTQYF.

The chain joins TRBV24-1 to TRBJ2-7, with TRBD1 matching over 7 bases. V trimming: 6 bases; J trimming: 1 base; junction bases outside the gene matches: 5. CDR3 size: 14 residues. Germline CDR1 is KGHDR and CDR2 is SFDVKD. In DNA, the CDR3 is TGTGCCACCAGTACTCGACAGGGATCCTACGAGCAGTACTTC. The encoded protein is CATSTRQGSYEQYF.

J is TRBJ2-7 and V is TRBV11-2, with no clear D. There are 16 residues in the CDR3. V was trimmed by 4 bases and J by 0 bases, leaving 16 bases between them. Germline CDR1 reads SGHAT; CDR2 reads FQNNGV. The CDR3 DNA sequence: TGTGCCAGCAGCTGGATTAAGACCCCCAGCTCCTACGAGCAGTACTTC. Translation gives CASSWIKTPSSYEQYF.

The V gene is TRBV15, the J gene TRBJ1-5; TRBD1 matches 7 bases. V was clipped by 5 bases and J by 3 bases; unmatched bases: 4. This CDR3 region has 14 residues. Looked up from germline, CDR1 is LNHNV and CDR2 is YYDKDF (reference sequence). DNA of the CDR3: TGTGCCACCAGCGTGGGACAGTACAATCAGCCCCAGCATTTT. Translated, it gives CATSVGQYNQPQHF.

This clonotype was counted a few times. This chain joins TRBV20-1 and TRBJ1-1; TRBD1 matches 8 bases. Germline lookup yields CDR1 DFQATT and CDR2 SNEGSKA (reference sequence). The ends lost 4 bases at V and 0 bases at J; junction bases unmatched: 1. This CDR3 has 13 residues. CDR3 residues: CSATRGLNTEAFF. CDR3 nucleotides: TGCAGTGCTACCAGGGGGCTGAACACTGAAGCTTTCTTT.

This clonotype is termed medium-sized (0.01 to 0.1%). This chain uses TRBV29-1 with TRBJ2-3; D may match TRBD1 or TRBD2 (6 bases each). Trimming pared 6 bases from V and 3 bases from J, leaving 16 bases between. The CDR3 consists of 14 residues. CDR1 is SQVTM and CDR2 is ANQGSEA in the germline V gene. The CDR3 bases are TGCAGCGTAGTCAGGGGAGGTGAAACAGATACGCAGTATTTT. It is translated as CSVVRGGETDTQYF.

The rearrangement uses TRBV27 and TRBJ1-5; 7 nucleotides align to TRBD1. The length of the CDR3 is 14 residues. J lost 3 bases, V lost 5 bases, and 4 bases had no gene match. Germline assignment: CDR1 MNHEY and CDR2 SMNVEV (reference sequence). The CDR3 DNA reads TGTGCCAGCAGTGATGACAGGGACAATCAGCCCCAGCATTTT. Its translation is CASSDDRDNQPQHF.

In this sample, this clonotype turned up a few times. This chain's CDR3 is CASSKEGDRATLYGYTF. The CDR3 nucleotides read TGTGCCAGCAGCAAAGAAGGGGACAGGGCAACTCTCTATGGCTACACCTTC. V and J are TRBV21-1 and TRBJ1-2; TRBD1, the table's D call, lacks a check against the DNA. TRBV21-1 is a recognized pseudogene. The CDR3 length is 17 residues.

The chain is built from TRBV7-2 and TRBJ1-5; 8 nucleotides line up with TRBD1. V dropped 4 bases and J dropped 4; count of bases not matched to a gene: 3. Germline loops: CDR1 SGHTA, CDR2 FQGNSA. This CDR3 has 14 amino acids. The CDR3 region has the DNA TGTGCCAGCAGCTCGGACAGGGCGAATCAGCCCCAGCATTTT. Residues: CASSSDRANQPQHF.

The CDR3 spells CASSVLSSSGGTQYF. In nucleotides, the CDR3 is TGTGCCAGCAGTGTACTGTCCAGCTCTGGGGGTACCCAGTACTTC. The J gene is TRBJ2-5, the V gene TRBV6-2 or TRBV6-3; D is perhaps TRBD1 or TRBD2 (5 bases each). The CDR3 has 15 amino acids. V was clipped by 5 bases and J by 8 bases, with 21 bases between them. Germline V lookup: CDR1 MNHEY, CDR2 SVGEGT.

The CDR3 spells CASSIGGGKGNQPQHF. The DNA for the CDR3 is TGTGCCAGTAGTATAGGAGGGGGCAAGGGCAATCAGCCCCAGCATTTT. The chain is built from TRBV19 and TRBJ1-5, with 7 positions matching TRBD1. Germline values: CDR1 LNHDA, CDR2 SQIVND (reference sequence). V lost 1 base and J lost 2; bases outside the gene matches: 5. This CDR3 is built from 16 residues. Using reference TRBV19 and TRBJ1-5 for the parts outside the CDR3, the full variable domain is DGGITQSPKYLFRKEGQNVTLSCEQNLNHDAMYWYRQDPGQGLRLIYYSQIVNDFQKGDIAEGYSVSREKKESFPLTVTSAQKNPTAFYLCASSIGGGKGNQPQHFGDGTRLSIL.

This clonotype was picked up one time. The chain recombines TRBV20-1 with TRBJ1-1; D unclear. The V end lost 5 bases, the J end lost 5 bases, and 27 bases lay between the germline ends. Germline V gene data show CDR1 as DFQATT and CDR2 as SNEGSKA (reference sequence). This CDR3 contains 17 residues. CDR3 nucleotide sequence: TGCAGTGCTCCCAAGCGGGGTGGTGCCGGGGTAGGGACTGAAGCTTTCTTT. Amino acid sequence: CSAPKRGGAGVGTEAFF.